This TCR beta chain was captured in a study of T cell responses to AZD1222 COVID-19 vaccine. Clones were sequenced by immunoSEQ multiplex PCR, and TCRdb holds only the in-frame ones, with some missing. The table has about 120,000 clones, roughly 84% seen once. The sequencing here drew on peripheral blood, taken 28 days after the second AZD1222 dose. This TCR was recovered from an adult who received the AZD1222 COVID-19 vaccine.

Here the CDR3 reads CATNHEQYF. CDR3 sequence (DNA): TGTGCCACCAACCACGAGCAGTACTTC. This sequence joins TRBV24-1 and TRBJ2-7; D is unclear. Trimming removed 8 bases at V and 5 bases at J, with 3 bases between. There are 9 residues in the CDR3. The germline V gene has CDR1 KGHDR and CDR2 SFDVKD.